The sequence of this TCR beta chain was determined in a study of shared clonotypes between healthy human individuals. The study's findings and limits: The study found roughly 5% of naive CD4 clonotypes shared across a few donors. In having few donors, the study represented limited genetic and exposure-history diversity. The generation probabilities recorded for non-shared clonotypes fell below those of clonotypes shared by all four donors.

CD45RO-negative CD8 cells positively selected for CCR7 made up the naive population, which excluded terminally differentiated effector memory CD45RA+ cells. In regard to this clone: No antigen is known for it.

Germline loops: CDR1 MGHRA, CDR2 YSYEKL. This CDR3 comprises 16 residues. Trimming at V came to 1 base and at J to 0 bases, leaving 3 bases not matched to a gene. Method: immunoSEQ multiplex PCR; TCRdb's copy keeps in-frame clones and lacks some. Of 550,000 to 750,000 clones listed, roughly 96% are singletons. Sequencing was performed on naive CD8+ T cells sorted from blood. V is TRBV4-1 and J is TRBJ2-3; the match to TRBD2 covers 8 bases. The TCR originated in a young woman in good health. CDR3 DNA sequence: TGCGCCAGCAGCCAAGTATCTAGCGGGAGCACAGATACGCAGTATTTT. Translation gives CASSQVSSGSTDTQYF.